The sequence of this TCR beta chain was determined in a study of T cells in Graves' hyperthyroidism and ophthalmopathy. Overall study context: Peripheral blood was taken when the disease was first diagnosed, before any treatment began.

Template material for amplifying TCR beta CDR3 regions consisted of RNA transcripts. The HTBI set primed first-round TCR CDR3 RT-PCR. TCRdb ran MiXCR on the multiplex PCR reads and lists one entry per CDR3 protein. The data show 490,000 or so distinct CDR3 sequences, with approximately 20% seen just once and about 50% held by the top ten. The germline gives CDR1 MNHNS, CDR2 SASEGT. Unmatched junction bases numbered 2, after V lost 1 base and J lost 7 bases. The CDR3 sequence is 15 residues long. This clonotype was recorded a few times. Diagnostic assessment was based on clinical symptoms, serum thyroxine and TRAb, thyroid ultrasound and orbital computed tomography.

Material for sequencing was blood. The sequence derives from a man aged 35 to 55 with Graves' ophthalmopathy. The V gene is TRBV6-1, the J gene TRBJ1-6; 9 positions agree with TRBD1. For the CDR3, the DNA is TGTGCCAGCAGTGAAGTTGGGACAGGGAATTCACCCCTCCACTTT. Its translation is CASSEVGTGNSPLHF.